The 8 T cell receptor beta chains below were found in one sample sequenced in a study of blood T cell repertoires in COVID-19. Generated by immunoSEQ multiplex PCR, the TCRdb table keeps only in-frame clones and is missing some. Found here are some 120,000 clones, approximately 87% of them singletons; the top ten hold around 3.4%. The sample consisted of peripheral blood. The receptors were sampled from a woman aged 60 to 75 with acute or convalescent COVID-19.

This rearrangement joins TRBV25-1 to TRBJ1-5, with 7 bases matching TRBD1. CDR1 is MGHDK and CDR2 is SYGVNS in the germline V gene. V was clipped by 3 bases and J by 5 bases; unmatched bases: 7. The CDR3 length is 15 residues. The CDR3: CASSDSGQPYQPQHF. The CDR3 bases are TGTGCCAGCAGTGATTCGGGACAGCCCTATCAGCCCCAGCATTTT.

In DNA form, the CDR3 reads TGTGCCAGCAGCTCGAGGCTCCTAGCGGGAGACAATGAGCAGTTCTTC. Residues: CASSSRLLAGDNEQFF. The rearrangement joins TRBV7-3 to TRBJ2-1; 10 bases are a match to TRBD2. The junction had 8 bases not matched to a gene; V was cut back by 4 bases and J by 5 bases. The CDR3 sequence is 16 residues long. CDR1 and CDR2 (germline): SGHTA, FQGTGA. Variable domain in full (rest from reference TRBV7-3 and TRBJ2-1): GAGVSQTPSNKVTEKGKYVELRCDPISGHTALYWYRQSLGQGPEFLIYFQGTGAADDSGLPNDRFFAVRPEGSVSTLKIQRTERGDSAVYLCASSSRLLAGDNEQFFGPGTRLTVL.

Here the CDR3 reads CASSPKMNTEAFF. CDR3 nucleotide sequence: TGTGCCAGCAGCCCCAAAATGAACACTGAAGCTTTCTTT. The rearrangement uses TRBV11-2 and TRBJ1-1; D not resolved. Germline V CDR1 and CDR2: SGHAT, FQNNGV. This CDR3 has 13 residues. Trimming cost V 5 bases and J 0 bases, with 7 bases left between them.

The chain uses TRBV6-4 and TRBJ2-3; 7 bases are shared with TRBD1. There are 13 residues in the CDR3. The germline CDR1 and CDR2 sequences are MRHNA and SNTAGT. The V gene end was trimmed by 0 bases and the J gene end by 10 bases; junction bases not matched to a gene: 4. CDR3 sequence reads: CASSDSRGSAQYF. CDR3 sequence (DNA): TGTGCCAGCAGTGACTCCAGGGGGTCGGCGCAGTATTTT.

This chain links TRBV5-4 with TRBJ1-3; weak D call: TRBD1 (5 bases). CDR1 and CDR2 from the germline V gene are SGHNT and YYREEE (reference sequence). The CDR3 length is 16 residues. V was shortened by 2 bases and J by 4 bases, with 16 bases between the two germline ends. Written as DNA, the CDR3 is TGTGCCAGCAGCTTTGAATCAGGGCAGAGGGGAAACACCATATATTTT. Protein sequence: CASSFESGQRGNTIYF.

The rearrangement joins TRBV12-3 or TRBV12-4 to TRBJ1-2, with a possible D match to TRBD1 (5 bases). CDR3 length equals 11 residues. V lost 8 bases to trimming and J lost 8 bases, with 12 bases between them. CDR3 amino acids: CASALRGGYTF. The CDR3 DNA follows: TGTGCCAGCGCCCTTCGGGGGGGCTACACCTTC.

The chain couples TRBV24-1 to TRBJ1-5, with D tentatively TRBD1 (5 bases). In germline, CDR1 is KGHDR, CDR2 SFDVKD. V was clipped by 5 bases and J by 2 bases, with 15 bases between them. There are 16 residues in the CDR3. This CDR3 is CATSATDTGGNQPQHF. The CDR3 DNA is TGTGCCACCAGTGCCACAGACACGGGGGGCAATCAGCCCCAGCATTTT.

The chain is built from TRBV6-5 and TRBJ1-6, with D perhaps matching TRBD1 (5 bases). The germline V and J ends were trimmed by 5 bases and 6 bases, with 11 bases remaining between them. Looked up from germline, CDR1 is MNHEY and CDR2 is SVGAGI. There are 14 residues in the CDR3. CDR3 protein: CASSPQGGNSPLHF. The CDR3 nucleotides read TGTGCCAGCAGTCCCCAGGGAGGTAATTCACCCCTCCACTTT.